This T cell receptor (beta chain) is drawn from a study of cytomegalovirus exposure and HLA in healthy donors (dated by TCRdb to about 2017). Some background on the complete study: An earlier analysis of 587 of the donors reported 276 Gb of sequence data and roughly 120 million unique TCR beta sequences obtained from 180 million or so T cells. An early release that covered 500 to 800 HLA-typed donors contained about 300 gigabases of sequencing data and approximately 85 million unique TCR sequences. Among the roughly 370 genotyped donors, approximately 81% belonged to the genetic ancestry cluster associated with self-reported Caucasian donors. The study was designed to test whether signatures of past pathogen exposure could be identified by cataloging public T cell receptors. The T cell repertoires of about 700 subjects were profiled by immunosequencing and related to cytomegalovirus serostatus. Besides the first cohort of roughly 700 subjects, a separate validation cohort made up of over a hundred different subjects was used. High-throughput TCR immunosequencing, statistical association of individual TCRs with disease status, and machine learning were combined to predict cytomegalovirus infection status. A later analysis re-examined previously published TCR beta repertoires from around 670 donors and added high-resolution HLA genotyping to investigate patterns of TCR occurrence. In the later analysis, no new phenotypic data were used to find candidate immune exposures; instead, reliance was placed on TCR beta sequences and their occurrence across donors. To decide whether each TCR beta V gene segment behaved as functional or pseudogenic, an earlier analysis of some 540 of the donors relied on high-throughput TCR beta sequencing. Donor age, sex, ethnicity and CMV serostatus were compiled alongside the repertoire data. In a later genetic analysis, genome-wide SNP genotypes for about three fifths of the roughly 670 donors were used, and that subset was treated as a discovery cohort. All discovery cohort repertoires had been generated on a single sequencing platform. Class I and class II HLA loci were covered by the typing at four-digit resolution. The number of typed donors differed by locus: about 620-640 for A, B, C, DRB1 and DQB1; 500 to 550 for DQA1; around 610 for DPA1; and roughly 470 for DPB1. Roughly 5 DR-DQ haplotypes were treated as single units for association and clustering because of strong linkage in the cohort. Among about 390 genotyped donors of the cohort, an average of approximately 240,000 unique TCR beta nucleotide sequences were sequenced per donor, around 20% of them non-productive.

The library was generated by the immunoSEQ multiplex PCR assay. For the multiplex PCR, a mixture combining 60 forward primers for TCR Vbeta segments and 13 reverse primers for TCR Jbeta segments was used. The CDR3 region of rearranged TCR beta genes was amplified from genomic DNA by a multiplex PCR assay. The Illumina HiSeq System was used to sequence the amplified TCR beta libraries as 87-base-pair reads. In the source study's methods: In a later analysis, tens of millions of unique TCR beta chains were counted across the approximately 620 repertoires, and some 10 million of these chains were shared by at least two donors. Raw reads were error-corrected and collapsed into unique sequences with a nearest-neighbor algorithm that merged closely related sequences to remove PCR and sequencing errors. V, D and J gene segments were assigned by aligning CDR3 sequences to IMGT reference sequences. Each retained sequence needed at least a six-nucleotide match to both a V gene segment and a J gene segment. A rearrangement was called productive if the CDR3 had no stop codons and remained in frame with V and J, and every other rearrangement was called non-productive. Following IMGT convention, CDR3 was defined as the stretch from the second conserved V-encoded cysteine to the conserved J-encoded phenylalanine. Sequences without an unambiguous match to a single V gene segment were excluded from the earlier analysis of several hundred of the donors. An earlier analysis of several hundred of the donors classified V segments as functional when productive rearrangements were above 56.7% and as segregating when the standard deviation between donors was above 5%. A statistical classification framework was built to diagnose cytomegalovirus status from the catalog of TCR beta chain sequences. In a later analysis, TCR nucleotide sequences were compared against IMGT/GENE-DB human TR gene sequences so that V and J genes could be assigned. A later analysis assigned CDR3 sequences and most-parsimonious VDJ recombination scenarios with the TCRdist pipeline. In a later analysis, each TCR beta chain was defined by its CDR3 amino acid sequence together with its V-gene family, and reads without a unique V-gene family were excluded. To address suspected cross-contamination and a sequencing artifact, a later analysis removed 592 highly shared, low-generation-probability nucleotide sequences. A later analysis calculated a clonal expansion index for each public chain from normalized within-repertoire ranks of inferred template counts. Generation probabilities in a later analysis came from a VDJ recombination model fitted to out-of-frame rearrangements, and those results were checked against IGoR. A later analysis scored TCR-TCR, TCR-HLA and TCR-CMV co-occurrence with hypergeometric tests, applying a repertoire-size bias correction to TCR pairs. False discovery rates were estimated in a later analysis by permuting HLA or CMV assignments 20 times. In a later analysis, co-occurring TCRs were grouped using DBSCAN, and TCRdist sequence similarity was added for clustering within HLA-allele-positive subsets. For co-occurrence clustering, repertoires with fewer than 30,000 or more than 120,000 public chains were excluded, along with 5 or 6 repertoires with anomalous nucleotide sharing. Not all clones reach the TCRdb copy of this immuneACCESS table, which keeps in-frame sequences only. Checked studies attribute under half of the gap to unresolved V genes and leave the rest unexplained. The V and J calls and the clone size are those of that table, but D and trimming were determined from the DNA. This sample gives 130,000 to 150,000 clones in total; about 76% of them show up just once. Almost 4% of the sample goes to the ten largest clones.

For CDR1 and CDR2, the germline V gene (reference sequence) lists LNHDA and SQIVND. Relative to germline, V is missing 4 bases and J is missing 3 bases, with 2 bases of the junction outside any gene match. The CDR3 runs 16 amino acids, cysteine and phenylalanine included. CDR3 DNA only is kept here, 48 bases in frame from base 1. In regard to this clone: The antigen it recognizes is unknown. It has no much larger one-base neighbor in the sample; base qualities were not kept.

The cohort was made up of approximately 700 healthy bone marrow donors. At the time of sampling, every cohort member was nominally healthy, though immune exposures that went unrecorded were likely present. The donor was CMV seronegative and belonged to the group of over 300 seronegative cohort members. A peripheral blood sample was collected from each donor, and TCR beta sequencing was performed on peripheral blood mononuclear cells. Genomic DNA extraction from the blood cell samples was performed with the Qiagen DNeasy Blood Extraction Kit. What the research found in general, with its limitations: Because some donors lacked HLA typing at each locus, the association tests relied only on the typed subset. A further reported finding was that TCR beta sequences accurately predicted the HLA-A and HLA-B alleles for most subjects in the first cohort. Specific HLA alleles were associated with 16,951 TCR beta sequences at a false discovery rate of 0.05 in a later analysis. The presence/absence analyses assumed that sequencing depth was roughly uniform across donors, and that assumption may not be true. In a later analysis, TCR association rates were found to vary across HLA loci, with the most associated TCRs seen for DRB1 alleles and the fewest for HLA-C alleles. Strong co-occurrence of HLA alleles, especially DR and DQ, made assigning TCR associations to individual alleles difficult. The classifier was reported to diagnose cytomegalovirus status with high specificity and sensitivity in both the original cohort and the validation cohort. The authors suggested that the approach could potentially be extended to other disease states and immunological phenotypes. Three of the identified cytomegalovirus-associated TCR beta chains were confirmed in vitro to be specific for cytomegalovirus antigens. Correlated functional status among segregating V segments might be attributable to linkage disequilibrium, but an unknown experimental factor could not be ruled out. Several of the top co-occurrence clusters appeared to be linked to parvovirus B19, influenza, CMV and Epstein-Barr virus, according to a later analysis. In a later analysis, HLA-associated TCR beta chains showed more clonal expansion and lower generation probabilities than non-associated chains that were equally common. This cohort had only TCR beta chains sequenced, and the lack of alpha or paired-chain data limited which features could be detected. In an earlier analysis of roughly 500 of the donors, most TCR beta V segments appeared in productive rearrangements about 87% or about 30% of the time, broadly matching IMGT annotations. The 87-base-pair reads could not distinguish some IMGT-functional V segments, including TRBV6-2 and TRBV6-3, so those segments were excluded. A cluster of highly shared sequence variants was judged likely to represent a technical artifact of the sequencing pipeline. According to a later genetic analysis, donors in an Asian-associated ancestry cluster had fewer N-insertions in productive TCRs than the roughly 700-donor mean. An association between a missense DCLRE1C variant and V-gene and J-gene trimming of TCR beta chains was found in a later genetic analysis and replicated in an independent cohort. A total of 164 TCR beta chains were listed by the study as associated with cytomegalovirus. According to a later analysis, most CMV-associated TCR beta chains appeared to be HLA-restricted, and the HLA associations seemed to be driven largely by CMV exposure. The earlier analysis of approximately 590 of the donors excluded some 15 rarely observed V segments, including chromosome 9 orphons, because counts were too low. For the cohort, immune exposure information was limited to CMV serostatus. Most TCR sequences were seen in very few donors, while some public TCRs were found in many individuals.

The origin of this receptor is a man between 18 and 29 years old in good health and CMV-seronegative. The sequence is built from TRBV19 and TRBJ2-3, with 15 central nucleotides matching TRBD2. The sample consisted of PBMCs. The base sequence is TGTGCCAGTAGTACCGGACTAGCGGGAGGGACAGATACGCAGTATTTT. This translates into CASSTGLAGGTDTQYF.